The following is a TCR beta chain sequence with its context. The same CDR3 can be traced to other DNA sequences in this sample. This sample was taken from a study of blood T cell repertoires in COVID-19. Study details: Sources were T cells, B-cell-depleted T cells, or PBMCs; the material itself was cDNA or gDNA.

As handled by the study authors: Cell counts per sample came from amplifying reference gene primers. Clones were sequenced by immunoSEQ multiplex PCR, and TCRdb holds only the in-frame ones, with some missing. The DNA gave D and trimming, while V, J and clone size come from that table. The sample lists approximately 180,000 clones, about 77% seen once, with about 17% in the top ten. CDR1 and CDR2 (germline): SGDLS, YYNGEE. With 0 bases clipped from V and 0 bases from J, the junction kept 2 bases outside the gene matches. This CDR3 region has 16 residues. The chain joins TRBV9 to TRBJ1-1; TRBD1 aligns across 10 bases. Source material: PBMCs or T cells enriched from blood (not recorded which). The receptor's source is a woman aged 50 to 60 with acute COVID-19. CDR3 in amino acids: CASSVGDRGMNTEAFF. CDR3 in DNA: TGTGCCAGCAGCGTAGGGGACAGGGGAATGAACACTGAAGCTTTCTTT.